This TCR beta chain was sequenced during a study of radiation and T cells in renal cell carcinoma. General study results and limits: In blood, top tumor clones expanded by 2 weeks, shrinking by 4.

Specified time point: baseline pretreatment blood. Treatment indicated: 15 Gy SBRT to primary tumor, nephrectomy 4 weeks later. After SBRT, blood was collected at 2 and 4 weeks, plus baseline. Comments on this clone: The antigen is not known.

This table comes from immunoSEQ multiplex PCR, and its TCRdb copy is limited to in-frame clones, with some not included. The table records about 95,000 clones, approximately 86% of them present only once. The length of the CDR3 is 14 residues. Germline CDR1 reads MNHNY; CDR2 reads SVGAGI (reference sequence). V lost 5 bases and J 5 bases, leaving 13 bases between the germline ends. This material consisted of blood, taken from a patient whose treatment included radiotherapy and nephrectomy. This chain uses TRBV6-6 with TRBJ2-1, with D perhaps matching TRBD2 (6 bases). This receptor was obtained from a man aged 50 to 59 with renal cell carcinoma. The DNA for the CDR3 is TGTGCCAGCAGTCTCGCGACTAGAGACAATGAGCAGTTCTTC. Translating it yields CASSLATRDNEQFF.